Shown below are 22 T cell receptor beta chains from a single sample sequenced in a study of beta chain features in type 1 diabetes. All of the isolated RNA was reverse transcribed, so expressed TCRB transcripts were sequenced. Some clones are missing from TCRdb's copy, which holds only in-frame ones; the method was immunoSEQ multiplex PCR. The sample consists of about 900,000 clones, around a sixth of them appearing once. Sequencing was performed on naive CD4+ T cells from blood. The receptors here all came from a woman under 30 in good health.

This clone was counted a few times. The rearrangement uses TRBV6-6 and TRBJ2-7; 8 nucleotides match TRBD1. Germline V gene data show CDR1 as MNHNY and CDR2 as SVGAGI (reference sequence). The J segment lost 1 base and the V segment lost 6 bases, leaving 8 bases of the junction unmatched. The CDR3 loop spans 15 amino acids. The chain's CDR3 is CASRPTRDRSYEQYF. As DNA, the CDR3 is TGTGCCAGCAGACCCACCCGGGACAGGTCCTACGAGCAGTACTTC.

This clone appeared a few times. The rearrangement uses TRBV10-3 and TRBJ2-3; maybe TRBD2 (6 bases). The CDR3 contains 14 residues. Germline-derived CDR1 and CDR2 are ENHRY and SYGVKD. Trimming pared 8 bases from V and 3 bases from J, leaving 15 bases between. CDR3 nucleotide sequence: TGTGCCATCTCTCGGGGGTTCTCGACAGATACGCAGTATTTT. It codes for CAISRGFSTDTQYF.

As for this clone: The same CDR3 is also encoded by other DNA sequences in this sample. The chain joins TRBV7-2 to TRBJ2-1; D not resolved. Germline V gene data show CDR1 as SGHTA and CDR2 as FQGNSA. Trimming removed 3 bases from V and 6 bases from J, with 6 bases in between. The CDR3 runs to 12 residues. The DNA for the CDR3 is TGTGCCAGCAGCTTGCGCATCAATGAGCAGTTCTTC. Its translation is CASSLRINEQFF.

In this sample, this clone turned up a few times. This sequence joins TRBV19 and TRBJ1-5; D unresolved. The CDR3 has 14 amino acids. V was trimmed by 3 bases and J by 6 bases, leaving 12 bases between them. From germline, CDR1 is LNHDA and CDR2 SQIVND (reference sequence). The CDR3 protein is CASSIRSGIQPQHF. The CDR3 region has the DNA TGTGCCAGTAGTATTCGGTCGGGAATTCAGCCCCAGCATTTT.

The chain carries TRBV18 and TRBJ2-6, with 9 bases that match TRBD2. CDR3 length: 18 amino acids. V dropped 5 bases and J dropped 2; count of bases not matched to a gene: 10. Germline values: CDR1 KGHSH, CDR2 LQKENI. This CDR3 reads CASSIGSGREPGANVLTF. In DNA form, the CDR3 reads TGTGCCAGCTCAATTGGTAGCGGGAGAGAACCTGGGGCCAACGTCCTGACTTTC.

This CDR3 is CASESAGGTHEQYF. The DNA for the CDR3 is TGTGCCAGCGAATCCGCGGGAGGCACCCACGAGCAGTACTTC. V and J are TRBV2 and TRBJ2-7, with 8 bases that match TRBD2. The CDR3 spans 14 residues. From germline, CDR1 is SNHLY and CDR2 FYNNEI. V lost 8 bases to trimming and J lost 5 bases; unmatched junction nucleotides: 11.

This clone was counted a few times. Different DNA sequences within this sample yield the same CDR3. The chain combines TRBV18 with TRBJ1-2, with 10 bases aligning to TRBD1. From germline, CDR1 is KGHSH and CDR2 LQKENI. CDR3 length equals 14 residues. V shed 2 bases and J 3 bases; nucleotides not matched to a gene: 0. The CDR3 protein is CASSPGTGDYGYTF. As DNA, the CDR3 is TGTGCCAGCTCACCAGGGACAGGGGACTATGGCTACACCTTC.

Points on this clone: Other DNA sequences of this sample code for an identical CDR3. The J gene is TRBJ2-7, the V gene TRBV7-9; D not certain. CDR3 length equals 14 residues. The V gene lost 0 bases and the J gene lost 0 bases, with 6 bases spanning the gap. The V gene's germline CDR1 is SEHNR and CDR2 FQNEAQ (reference sequence). CDR3 bases: TGTGCCAGCAGCTTAGCAGGCAGCTCCTACGAGCAGTACTTC. Translated, it gives CASSLAGSSYEQYF.

This chain links TRBV29-1 with TRBJ1-5; D possibly corresponds to TRBD1 (5 bases). The CDR3 covers 13 residues. V gave up 3 bases and J gave up 7 bases, with 13 bases separating them. Germline CDR1 and CDR2: SQVTM and ANQGSEA. CDR3 residues: CSVDLGDRQPQHF. For the CDR3, the DNA is TGCAGCGTTGATTTGGGGGATCGCCAGCCCCAGCATTTT. Complete variable domain (other parts from reference TRBV29-1 and TRBJ1-5): SAVISQKPSRDICQRGTSLTIQCQVDSQVTMMFWYRQQPGQSLTLIATANQGSEATYESGFVIDKFPISRPNLTFSTLTVSNMSPEDSSIYLCSVDLGDRQPQHFGDGTRLSIL.

The chain combines TRBV11-3 with TRBJ2-2; D is ambiguous. Between the trimmed V and J ends, which lost 2 bases and 3 bases, there was a span of 4 bases. The CDR3 is 13 amino acids. The germline CDR1 and CDR2 sequences are SGHNT and YENEEA. CDR3 amino acids: CASSLRDTGELFF. The CDR3 DNA reads as TGTGCCAGCAGCTTAAGAGACACCGGGGAGCTGTTTTTT.

This clone was counted a few times. This chain links TRBV7-8 with TRBJ2-3; tentatively, D is TRBD2 (6 bases). Trimming stripped 4 bases from V and 7 bases from J, with 21 bases between. The CDR3 covers 16 residues. Germline CDR1 is SGHVS and CDR2 is FQNEAQ. DNA of the CDR3: TGTGCCAGCAGCTCACCTATTTTGGCGGGGATGAATACGCAGTATTTT. It yields the protein CASSSPILAGMNTQYF.

V usage is TRBV6-1 and J usage is TRBJ2-7; no definite D call. CDR1 is MNHNS, CDR2 SASEGT, per germline. The CDR3 runs to 14 residues. Trimming cost V 6 bases and J 0 bases, with 12 bases left between them. The CDR3 region is CASSFGPISYEQYF. The CDR3, as DNA: TGTGCCAGCAGCTTCGGCCCCATCTCCTACGAGCAGTACTTC.

The chain couples TRBV27 to TRBJ2-7; D call uncertain. This CDR3 has 14 amino acids. Trimming stripped 6 bases from V and 4 bases from J, with 16 bases between. Germline V gives CDR1 MNHEY, CDR2 SMNVEV (reference sequence). CDR3 residues: CASRSQRGPYEQYF. The CDR3 bases are TGTGCCAGCAGATCCCAGCGAGGACCTTACGAGCAGTACTTC.

The rearrangement links TRBV12-5 to TRBJ1-3; D is unclear. Between the trimmed V and J ends, which lost 4 bases and 0 bases, there was a span of 13 bases. This CDR3 contains 16 residues. The germline gives CDR1 LGHNT, CDR2 FRNRAP. CDR3 sequence (DNA): TGTGCTAGTGGTTGGGAGATGTTGTTCTCTGGAAACACCATATATTTT. Encoded protein: CASGWEMLFSGNTIYF.

The J gene is TRBJ2-6, the V gene TRBV14; D is unclear. The germline gives CDR1 SGHDN, CDR2 FVKESK. Trimming took 0 bases from V and 2 from J, leaving 11 bases between them. The CDR3 runs 17 residues. This CDR3 reads CASSQDKGWAGANVLTF. DNA for the CDR3: TGTGCCAGCAGCCAAGATAAGGGATGGGCTGGGGCCAACGTCCTGACTTTC.

This clone turned up a few times. The chain uses TRBV19 and TRBJ1-5; no clear D. V was shortened by 3 bases and J by 1 base, with 10 bases between the two germline ends. The CDR3 extends over 15 amino acids. The germline V gene has CDR1 LNHDA and CDR2 SQIVND (reference sequence). DNA for the CDR3: TGTGCCAGTAGTATGCGGTCGCCGAGCAATCAGCCCCAGCATTTT. Translation gives CASSMRSPSNQPQHF.

This clone was counted only a few times. This rearrangement joins TRBV7-2 to TRBJ2-1; TRBD2 agrees at 9 bases. With V trimmed by 3 bases and J by 6 bases, 6 bases remained unmatched. The CDR3 length is 15 residues. Germline V CDR1 and CDR2: SGHTA, FQGNSA. The CDR3 coding sequence is TGTGCCAGCAGCTTTCTAGCGGGACCTACCAATGAGCAGTTCTTC. Its translation: CASSFLAGPTNEQFF.

This clone appeared a few times. J is TRBJ1-2 and V is TRBV6-5; no reliable D call. Germline values: CDR1 MNHEY, CDR2 SVGAGI. The CDR3 has 16 amino acids. The germline V and J ends were trimmed by 0 bases and 4 bases, with 15 bases remaining between them. The CDR3 sequence is CASSYSQGKHLYGYTF. The CDR3 DNA reads as TGTGCCAGCAGTTACTCGCAAGGGAAGCACCTCTATGGCTACACCTTC.

This clone has only a few counts. The CDR3 protein is CASSNDRDRTNTGELFF. DNA of the CDR3: TGTGCCAGTAGTAACGACCGGGACAGGACGAACACCGGGGAGCTGTTTTTT. The chain uses TRBV19 and TRBJ2-2, with 8 bases identical to TRBD1. This CDR3 has 17 amino acids. Losses at the gene ends were 4 bases for V and 0 bases for J; bases not matched to a gene: 7. CDR1 and CDR2 (germline): LNHDA, SQIVND (reference sequence).

In the case of this clone: The identical CDR3 is also encoded by other nucleotide sequences in the sample. This chain connects TRBV28 to TRBJ2-5, with unresolved D. The CDR3 has 10 residues. From germline, CDR1 is MDHEN and CDR2 SYDVKM. Trimming took off 5 bases at V and 4 bases at J, with 2 bases between the two ends. CDR3 loop: CASSGETQYF. The CDR3 DNA is TGTGCCAGCAGTGGAGAGACCCAGTACTTC.

The chain links TRBV19 to TRBJ2-2; 7 bases match TRBD2. The CDR3 has 16 residues. From germline, CDR1 is LNHDA and CDR2 SQIVND (reference sequence). Trimming took 6 bases from V and 6 from J; bases not matched to a gene: 13. The CDR3 DNA reads TGTGCCAGTAGGAGGGAGGGCCTTTACTATCCCGGGGAGCTGTTTTTT. The encoded protein is CASRREGLYYPGELFF.

A few counts support this clone. This chain uses TRBV7-9 with TRBJ2-1; D possibly corresponds to TRBD2 (5 bases). The CDR3 consists of 16 residues. Trimming took 5 bases from V and 0 from J, leaving 14 bases between them. The germline gives CDR1 SEHNR, CDR2 FQNEAQ (reference sequence). The CDR3 DNA is TGTGCCAGCAGCCCCAACCTTGAGGGCTCCTACAATGAGCAGTTCTTC. Amino acids: CASSPNLEGSYNEQFF. Full variable domain (outside the CDR3, taken from reference TRBV7-9 and TRBJ2-1): DTGVSQNPRHKITKRGQNVTFRCDPISEHNRLYWYRQTLGQGPEFLTYFQNEAQLEKSRLLSDRFSAERPKGSFSTLEIQRTEQGDSAMYLCASSPNLEGSYNEQFFGPGTRLTVL.